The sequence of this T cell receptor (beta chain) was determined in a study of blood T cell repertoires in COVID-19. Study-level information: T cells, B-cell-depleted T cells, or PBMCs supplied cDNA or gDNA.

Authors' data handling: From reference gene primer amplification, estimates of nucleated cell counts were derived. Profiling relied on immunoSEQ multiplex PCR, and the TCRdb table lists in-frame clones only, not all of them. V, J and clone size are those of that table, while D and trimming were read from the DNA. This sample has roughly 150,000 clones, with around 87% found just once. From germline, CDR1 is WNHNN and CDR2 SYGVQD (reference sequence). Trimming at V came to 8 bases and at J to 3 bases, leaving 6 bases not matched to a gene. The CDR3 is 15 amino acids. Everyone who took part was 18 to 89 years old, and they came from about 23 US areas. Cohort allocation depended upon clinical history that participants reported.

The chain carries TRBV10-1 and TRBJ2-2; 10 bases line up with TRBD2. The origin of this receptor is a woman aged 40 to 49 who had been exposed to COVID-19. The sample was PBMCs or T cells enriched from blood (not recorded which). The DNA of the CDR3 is TGCGCCAGCCGAAAAAGCGGGGGGGACACCGGGGAGCTGTTTTTT. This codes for CASRKSGGDTGELFF.